The 5 T cell receptor beta chains below were found in one sample sequenced in a study of blood T cell repertoires in COVID-19. The method was immunoSEQ multiplex PCR; TCRdb's version includes in-frame clones alone and lacks a portion of them. The data contain tens of thousands of clones, around nine tenths of them singletons. The material sequenced was peripheral blood. These receptors were obtained from a man in his 60s with active or convalescent COVID-19.

The V gene is TRBV30, the J gene TRBJ1-1; TRBD1 might be the D (6 bases). Trimming pared 2 bases from V and 4 bases from J, leaving 20 bases between. This CDR3 has 16 residues. The germline V gene has CDR1 GTSNPN and CDR2 SVGIG (reference sequence). The CDR3 spells CAWSSGVVVFGTEAFF. For the CDR3, the DNA is TGTGCCTGGAGTTCAGGGGTCGTAGTTTTTGGCACTGAAGCTTTCTTT.

CDR3 sequence reads: CASSVEGRANSPLHF. The CDR3 bases are TGTGCCAGCAGCGTAGAGGGCAGGGCCAATTCACCCCTCCACTTT. The V call is TRBV9, the J call TRBJ1-6; a weak D match, TRBD1 (5 bases). This CDR3 is 15 amino acids long. The germline V gene encodes CDR1 SGDLS and CDR2 YYNGEE. The germline V and J ends were trimmed by 0 bases and 7 bases, with 11 bases remaining between them.

The chain recombines TRBV5-4 with TRBJ2-3; TRBD2 matches at 10 bases. Germline V lookup: CDR1 SGHNT, CDR2 YYREEE (reference sequence). This CDR3 is 16 amino acids long. V trimming: 2 bases; J trimming: 3 bases; junction bases outside the gene matches: 6. CDR3 sequence reads: CASSFDSGGATDTQYF. The DNA for the CDR3 is TGTGCCAGCAGCTTTGACAGCGGGGGGGCAACAGATACGCAGTATTTT.

This clone was detected only a few times. The J gene is TRBJ2-7, the V gene TRBV4-2; the match to TRBD2 covers 7 bases. The V gene end was trimmed by 4 bases and the J gene end by 5 bases; junction bases not matched to a gene: 14. The V gene's germline CDR1 is LGHNA and CDR2 YNFKEQ. There are 16 residues in the CDR3. The CDR3 DNA reads as TGTGCCAGCAGCCCCGCGGCCAGCGGGGTCTTCAACGAGCAGTACTTC. Its protein product is CASSPAASGVFNEQYF.

V gene TRBV28 combines with J gene TRBJ2-2; 7 positions agree with TRBD2. Germline V CDR1 and CDR2: MDHEN, SYDVKM. V dropped 8 bases and J dropped 1; count of bases not matched to a gene: 4. CDR3 length equals 14 residues. The CDR3 sequence: CASLGGGNTGELFF. Written as DNA, the CDR3 is TGTGCCAGCTTGGGCGGGGGGAACACCGGGGAGCTGTTTTTT.